Sequencing of this T cell receptor (beta chain) was carried out in a study of blood T cell repertoires in COVID-19. Trimming cost V 5 bases and J 3 bases; bases outside gene matches: 7. CDR1 is SGHTA and CDR2 is FQGTGA in the germline V gene. CDR3 length equals 15 residues. Individuals drawn from around 25 US areas were about 18 to 100 years old. Cohorts were based on clinical histories the participants reported. The recovered donors of Cohort 3 showed two negative PCRs, clearance, or symptom resolution. In the original processing: Estimation of nucleated cell counts relied on the amplification of reference gene primers. Measured with immunoSEQ multiplex PCR; TCRdb has only the in-frame clones, and not every one. The V and J calls and clone size were taken over from that table, and D and trimming were inferred from the DNA. The sample consists of about 180,000 clones, more than 85% of them appearing once.

The gene calls are TRBV7-3 and TRBJ2-7; 10 bases are shared with TRBD1. Sequencing was carried out using PBMCs or T cells enriched from blood (not recorded which). The receptor was isolated from a woman in her fifties or sixties who had recovered from COVID-19. CDR3: CASSLERTGGYEQYF. CDR3 nucleotide sequence: TGTGCCAGCAGCCTGGAAAGGACAGGGGGCTACGAGCAGTACTTC.